These 32 T cell receptor beta chains originate from one sample sequenced in a study of PD-1 blockade in classical Hodgkin lymphoma. Measured with immunoSEQ multiplex PCR; TCRdb has only the in-frame clones, and not every one. The sample includes 10,000 to 13,000 clones, around 72% of them seen just once. Every patient was affected by relapse after autologous stem cell transplantation, while exposure to brentuximab vedotin was not uniform. The material sequenced was peripheral blood mononuclear cells (PBMCs), taken at baseline. Receptors originate from a human donor with classical Hodgkin lymphoma.

The V gene is TRBV5-5, the J gene TRBJ1-1, with D possibly being TRBD1 (5 bases). The CDR3 runs 15 residues. The germline V gene has CDR1 SGHKS and CDR2 YYEKEE (reference sequence). Between the trimmed V and J ends, which lost 4 bases and 4 bases, there was a span of 17 bases. The CDR3, as DNA: TGTGCCAGCAGCGGTCAGCAGGGTGGGGTCACTGAAGCTTTCTTT. Amino acid sequence: CASSGQQGGVTEAFF.

The V call is TRBV6-5, the J call TRBJ1-4; D may be TRBD1 (6 bases). The CDR3 runs to 16 residues. V shed 0 bases and J shed 2 bases, with 10 bases lying between them. Germline CDR1 is MNHEY and CDR2 is SVGAGI. For the CDR3, the DNA is TGTGCCAGCAGTTACTCCCCTCAGGGGACTAATGAAAAACTGTTTTTT. This encodes CASSYSPQGTNEKLFF.

V usage is TRBV6-6 and J usage is TRBJ1-1, with D hard to call. The CDR3 contains 11 residues. Germline V lookup: CDR1 MNHNY, CDR2 SVGAGI (reference sequence). V lost 4 bases to trimming and J lost 3 bases, with 3 bases between them. DNA of the CDR3: TGTGCCAGCAGTTGTGACACTGAAGCTTTCTTT. This encodes CASSCDTEAFF.

This clone was observed a handful of times. The chain links TRBV6-1 to TRBJ1-1; no definite D call. The CDR3 contains 12 residues. V was clipped by 5 bases and J by 1 base, with 5 bases between them. Germline CDR1 MNHNS, CDR2 SASEGT. CDR3: CASSLTNTEAFF. CDR3 bases: TGTGCCAGCAGTTTAACGAACACTGAAGCTTTCTTT.

The chain links TRBV4-3 to TRBJ2-1, with 11 bases that match TRBD1. This CDR3 contains 16 residues. The germline V gene encodes CDR1 LGHNA and CDR2 YSLEER. V dropped 3 bases and J dropped 6; count of bases not matched to a gene: 7. Here the CDR3 DNA reads TGCGCCAGCAGCCACGCTACCGGGACAGGGGGCAATGAGCAGTTCTTC. This codes for CASSHATGTGGNEQFF.

This clone was seen more than once but under ten times. The V and J genes are TRBV19 and TRBJ2-7; a possible D gene is TRBD1 (6 bases). Per the germline V gene, CDR1 is LNHDA and CDR2 is SQIVND (reference sequence). The CDR3 has 13 amino acids. V lost 3 bases to trimming and J lost 5 bases, with 11 bases between them. The CDR3, as DNA: TGTGCCAGTAGTATGGGCAGGGGAAACGAGCAGTACTTC. As protein: CASSMGRGNEQYF.

The chain carries TRBV15 and TRBJ1-1, with D maybe TRBD1 (5 bases). Deletions cut 3 bases from V and 1 base from J, with 6 bases between. The CDR3 extends over 13 amino acids. Germline values: CDR1 LNHNV, CDR2 YYDKDF (reference sequence). The DNA of the CDR3 is TGTGCCACCAGCAGGAGGGGGAACACTGAAGCTTTCTTT. It codes for CATSRRGNTEAFF.

This chain uses TRBV5-5 with TRBJ1-5; D might be TRBD1 (5 bases). The V end was cut by 4 bases, the J end by 4 bases, with 12 bases between. The CDR3 is 14 residues long. Germline CDR1 and CDR2: SGHKS and YYEKEE (reference sequence). Here the CDR3 reads CASSRTRGNQPQHF. In nucleotides, the CDR3 is TGTGCCAGCAGCCGCACTCGGGGGAATCAGCCCCAGCATTTT. Complete variable domain (other parts from reference TRBV5-5 and TRBJ1-5): DAGVTQSPTHLIKTRGQQVTLRCSPISGHKSVSWYQQVLGQGPQFIFQYYEKEERGRGNFPDRFSARQFPNYSSELNVNALLLGDSALYLCASSRTRGNQPQHFGDGTRLSIL.

This chain links TRBV28 with TRBJ1-6; D gene ambiguous. CDR3 length equals 15 residues. Trimming removed 5 bases at V and 3 bases at J, with 11 bases between. Germline loops: CDR1 MDHEN, CDR2 SYDVKM. The CDR3 spells CASSPQEFYNSPLHF. The CDR3 DNA sequence: TGTGCCAGCAGTCCCCAGGAATTCTATAATTCACCCCTCCACTTT.

This chain joins TRBV11-3 and TRBJ2-2, with D possibly being TRBD1 (5 bases). The CDR3 totals 15 residues. Germline assignment: CDR1 SGHNT and CDR2 YENEEA. Trimming took 1 base from V and 6 from J, leaving 12 bases between them. CDR3 nucleotides: TGTGCCAGCAGCTTAGGCCAGGGTGGGGCCGGGGAGCTGTTTTTT. Translation gives CASSLGQGGAGELFF. The variable domain in full, completed from reference TRBV11-3 and TRBJ2-2, reads EAGVVQSPRYKIIEKKQPVAFWCNPISGHNTLYWYLQNLGQGPELLIRYENEEAVDDSQLPKDRFSAERLKGVDSTLKIQPAELGDSAVYLCASSLGQGGAGELFFGEGSRLTVL.

The chain employs TRBV10-3 and TRBJ2-7; 7 bases are shared with TRBD2. The CDR3 covers 16 residues. CDR1 ENHRY and CDR2 SYGVKD come from the germline V gene. Losses at the gene ends were 0 bases for V and 2 bases for J; bases not matched to a gene: 7. This CDR3 reads CAISESGWGGTYEQYF. CDR3 DNA sequence: TGTGCCATCAGTGAGTCCGGTTGGGGGGGTACCTACGAGCAGTACTTC.

The chain uses TRBV19 and TRBJ1-1; no clear D. V lost 6 bases to trimming and J lost 3 bases, with 11 bases between them. The CDR3 loop spans 13 amino acids. Germline CDR1 is LNHDA and CDR2 is SQIVND (reference sequence). DNA of the CDR3: TGTGCCAGTAGAAGTGAAATGGACACTGAAGCTTTCTTT. As protein: CASRSEMDTEAFF. Based on the CDR3 plus reference TRBV19 and TRBJ1-1, the full variable domain is DGGITQSPKYLFRKEGQNVTLSCEQNLNHDAMYWYRQDPGQGLRLIYYSQIVNDFQKGDIAEGYSVSREKKESFPLTVTSAQKNPTAFYLCASRSEMDTEAFFGQGTRLTVV.

This clone was seen just once. The rearrangement uses TRBV9 and TRBJ2-1; perhaps TRBD2 as D (7 bases). The CDR3 loop spans 16 amino acids. The V end was cut by 2 bases, the J end by 7 bases, with 19 bases between. From germline, CDR1 is SGDLS and CDR2 YYNGEE. The CDR3, as DNA: TGTGCCAGCAGCGTCGTGGGGGGGCCGTTGGCGAATGAGCAGTTCTTC. It is translated as CASSVVGGPLANEQFF. The full variable domain, its missing parts supplied by reference TRBV9 and TRBJ2-1, is DSGVTQTPKHLITATGQRVTLRCSPRSGDLSVYWYQQSLDQGLQFLIQYYNGEERAKGNILERFSAQQFPDLHSELNLSSLELGDSALYFCASSVVGGPLANEQFFGPGTRLTVL.

The V call is TRBV10-1, the J call TRBJ2-5; 12 nucleotides line up with TRBD2. Trimming took 3 bases from V and 5 from J; bases not matched to a gene: 4. The CDR3 extends over 15 amino acids. Germline loops: CDR1 WNHNN, CDR2 SYGVQD (reference sequence). CDR3 protein: CASSERTSGAETQYF. In nucleotides, the CDR3 is TGCGCCAGCAGTGAAAGGACTAGCGGGGCTGAGACCCAGTACTTC.

The rearrangement uses TRBV4-2 and TRBJ1-1, with 7 bases aligning to TRBD1. V shed 1 base, J shed 3 bases, and the junction held 11 bases outside the gene matches. This CDR3 has 17 amino acids. In germline, CDR1 is LGHNA, CDR2 YNFKEQ. The CDR3 nucleotides read TGTGCCAGCAGCCAAGCCCAGGGCGGCCAGGGGGACACTGAAGCTTTCTTT. Encoded protein: CASSQAQGGQGDTEAFF.

The rearrangement joins TRBV18 to TRBJ1-5, with D perhaps TRBD1 (6 bases). The V gene lost 0 bases and the J gene lost 2 bases, with 11 bases spanning the gap. In germline, CDR1 is KGHSH, CDR2 LQKENI. The CDR3 contains 16 residues. DNA of the CDR3: TGTGCCAGCTCACCACCTGGGGGGCTGGGCAATCAGCCCCAGCATTTT. This translates into CASSPPGGLGNQPQHF.

V usage is TRBV11-1 and J usage is TRBJ2-7; 10 bases align to TRBD1. Losses at the gene ends were 5 bases for V and 3 bases for J; bases not matched to a gene: 10. CDR3 length: 16 residues. The germline CDR1 and CDR2 sequences are SGHAT and FQDESV (reference sequence). CDR3 sequence reads: CASSESGTGVLYEQYF. The CDR3, as DNA: TGTGCCAGCAGCGAGTCCGGGACAGGGGTACTCTACGAGCAGTACTTC.

The chain joins TRBV6-6 to TRBJ1-6, with D possibly being TRBD1 (5 bases). This CDR3 spans 14 amino acids. In germline, CDR1 is MNHNY, CDR2 SVGAGI (reference sequence). V was clipped by 7 bases and J by 7 bases, with 14 bases between them. This CDR3 is CASNPDRQNSPLHF. The DNA of the CDR3 is TGTGCCAGCAACCCCGATCGACAGAATTCACCCCTCCACTTT.

This clone appeared a few times. The chain combines TRBV7-6 with TRBJ1-6; 8 positions match TRBD1. This CDR3 has 14 amino acids. V trimming: 6 bases; J trimming: 7 bases; junction bases outside the gene matches: 5. The germline CDR1 and CDR2 sequences are SGHVS and FNYEAQ. The CDR3 nucleotides are TGTGCCAGCAGTCGGGACAGGACGAATTCACCCCTCCACTTT. Translation gives CASSRDRTNSPLHF.

The chain has TRBV28 and TRBJ2-3, with TRBD1 matching 9 bases. The CDR3 is 16 amino acids. CDR1 and CDR2 from the germline V gene are MDHEN and SYDVKM. The V gene end was trimmed by 5 bases and the J gene end by 1 base; junction bases not matched to a gene: 7. CDR3 in amino acids: CASSETGGAGTDTQYF. The CDR3 DNA is TGTGCCAGCAGTGAAACAGGGGGCGCCGGCACAGATACGCAGTATTTT.

This chain uses TRBV6-5 with TRBJ1-4, with D perhaps TRBD1 (6 bases). Germline assignment: CDR1 MNHEY and CDR2 SVGAGI. The V and J ends lost 4 bases and 2 bases respectively, with 14 bases between them. The CDR3 length is 16 residues. CDR3 residues: CASSSTRTATNEKLFF. In DNA form, the CDR3 reads TGTGCCAGCAGTTCAACCCGGACAGCCACTAATGAAAAACTGTTTTTT.

This clone was detected a few times. This chain connects TRBV19 to TRBJ2-5; no clear D. This CDR3 is 13 amino acids long. Looked up from germline, CDR1 is LNHDA and CDR2 is SQIVND (reference sequence). V was shortened by 3 bases and J by 4 bases, with 9 bases between the two germline ends. DNA for the CDR3: TGTGCCAGTAGTATTTACCCGGGAGAGACCCAGTACTTC. Translated, it gives CASSIYPGETQYF.

Written as DNA, the CDR3 is TGCAGCGTGAGGGGACAGGGGTCCTACGAGCAGTACTTC. Translated, it gives CSVRGQGSYEQYF. The genes are TRBV29-1 and TRBJ2-7, with 10 bases lining up with TRBD1. V shed 6 bases and J 1 base; nucleotides not matched to a gene: 3. Germline V gene lookup returns CDR1 SQVTM and CDR2 ANQGSEA. CDR3 size: 13 residues.

This clone appeared a few times. J is TRBJ2-3 and V is TRBV5-8, with 10 bases aligning to TRBD1. The germline V gene has CDR1 SGHTS and CDR2 YDEGEE. This CDR3 has 15 amino acids. With V trimmed by 1 base and J by 3 bases, 2 bases remained unmatched. CDR3 loop: CASSLKGQGTDTQYF. The DNA of the CDR3 is TGTGCCAGCAGCTTGAAGGGACAGGGGACAGATACGCAGTATTTT.

The genes are TRBV27 and TRBJ2-7; D gene uncertain. Trimming left V 9 bases short and J 2 bases short, with 17 bases between. Germline V CDR1 and CDR2: MNHEY, SMNVEV (reference sequence). This CDR3 is 14 amino acids long. CDR3 in amino acids: CASSPADLAYEQYF. In DNA form, the CDR3 reads TGTGCCAGTTCCCCCGCGGATTTGGCCTACGAGCAGTACTTC.

For this clone: At one end, the junction sequence differs from germline, possibly due to a read error. This sequence joins TRBV5-1 and TRBJ2-2; D possibly corresponds to TRBD2 (7 bases). Germline-derived CDR1 and CDR2 are SGHRS and YFSETQ. This CDR3 is 15 amino acids long. Here the CDR3 reads CASSPTGGPTEELFF. DNA for the CDR3: TGCGCCAGCAGCCCGACCGGGGGGCCGACCGAGGAGCTGTTTTTT.

This sequence joins TRBV14 and TRBJ2-1, with D perhaps assigned TRBD1 or TRBD2 (5 bases each). CDR1 and CDR2 (germline): SGHDN, FVKESK. This CDR3 spans 14 amino acids. The V end lost 4 bases, the J end lost 8 bases, and 15 bases lay between the germline ends. The CDR3 DNA is TGTGCCAGCAGCCCCCTAGCAGGGCCATATGAGCAGTTCTTC. It encodes CASSPLAGPYEQFF.

The sample holds a few counts of this clone. This rearrangement joins TRBV2 to TRBJ1-5; D is ambiguous. Germline values: CDR1 SNHLY, CDR2 FYNNEI. V shed 7 bases and J shed 4 bases, with 23 bases lying between them. The CDR3 runs to 17 residues. Written as DNA, the CDR3 is TGTGCCAGCACCAAAACCTCGGACCATTTTAAGAATCAGCCCCAGCATTTT. This encodes CASTKTSDHFKNQPQHF.

This chain uses TRBV29-1 with TRBJ1-5; TRBD1 might be the D (6 bases). The CDR3 contains 13 residues. The V gene's germline CDR1 is SQVTM and CDR2 ANQGSEA. V was pared by 4 bases and J by 2 bases, with 9 bases between. CDR3 protein: CSVAAGGNQPQHF. The CDR3 DNA reads TGCAGCGTTGCTGCAGGGGGCAATCAGCCCCAGCATTTT.

V usage is TRBV7-2 and J usage is TRBJ1-1, with a possible D match to TRBD1 (6 bases). The CDR3 extends over 16 amino acids. The V gene lost 1 base and the J gene lost 0 bases, with 12 bases spanning the gap. Germline V gives CDR1 SGHTA, CDR2 FQGNSA. The CDR3 protein is CASSLVVGAVNTEAFF. As DNA, the CDR3 is TGTGCCAGCAGCTTAGTCGTGGGGGCGGTGAACACTGAAGCTTTCTTT.

V usage is TRBV11-2 and J usage is TRBJ1-1; D remains ambiguous. Germline CDR1 and CDR2: SGHAT and FQNNGV. The V gene lost 5 bases and the J gene lost 0 bases, with 16 bases spanning the gap. CDR3 length: 16 residues. CDR3 nucleotides: TGTGCCAGCAGCGCAACGTCGGGTTACCTGAACACTGAAGCTTTCTTT. Translation gives CASSATSGYLNTEAFF.

The V gene is TRBV7-9, the J gene TRBJ2-2; 7 bases fit TRBD1. The CDR3 length is 15 residues. Germline V gene data show CDR1 as SEHNR and CDR2 as FQNEAQ (reference sequence). J lost 5 bases, V lost 1 base, and 4 bases had no gene match. The CDR3 DNA sequence: TGTGCCAGCAGCTTAGATGGCAGGGGGACCGGGGAGCTGTTTTTT. Translation: CASSLDGRGTGELFF.